This is a list of T cell receptor beta chains from one sample in a study of blood T cell repertoires in COVID-19. TCRdb keeps only in-frame clones here, not all; method: immunoSEQ multiplex PCR. In the table there are 120,000 to 150,000 clones, roughly nine tenths of which are singletons. Sequences were obtained from peripheral blood. These receptors were obtained from a human donor in a cohort sampled during active COVID-19. CDR3s include the opening cysteine and the closing phenylalanine or tryptophan. A D gene is named only where the DNA matches it firmly. Only some rows state a clone size, as once, few, many or a class for expanded clones.

abundance,v_gene,d_gene,j_gene,CDR3aa,CDR3nt
-,TRBV19,TRBD2,TRBJ2-3,CASSIGLAVGENTQYF,TGTGCCAGTAGTATTGGTCTAGCGGTGGGCGAAAATACGCAGTATTTT
-,TRBV7-9,TRBD2,TRBJ2-2,CASSLFFRGGQNTGELFF,TGTGCCAGCAGCTTATTTTTTCGGGGGGGCCAGAACACCGGGGAGCTGTTTTTT
once,TRBV10-1,-,TRBJ1-4,CASSTSDQGKLFF,TGCGCCAGCAGTACCTCGGACCAGGGAAAACTGTTTTTT
once,TRBV6-5,-,TRBJ1-1,CASSTEMNTEAFF,TGTGCCAGCAGTACAGAAATGAACACTGAAGCTTTCTTT
-,TRBV5-1,TRBD2,TRBJ2-1,CASSPGGLSYNEQFF,TGCGCCAGCAGCCCGGGGGGATTATCCTACAATGAGCAGTTCTTC
-,TRBV19,-,TRBJ2-5,CASSILEGTQYF,TGTGCCAGTAGTATTCTGGAGGGGACCCAGTACTTC
once,TRBV2,-,TRBJ2-3,CASSERDTYSTDTQYF,TGTGCCAGCAGTGAAAGGGACACCTATAGCACAGATACGCAGTATTTT
-,TRBV29-1,-,TRBJ2-7,CSAGETGGRNEQYF,TGCAGCGCCGGCGAGACGGGGGGCCGTAACGAGCAGTACTTC
-,TRBV5-4,-,TRBJ2-3,CASSSPPTVTDTQYF,TGTGCCAGCAGCTCGCCGCCGACAGTCACAGATACGCAGTATTTT
-,TRBV3-1/TRBV3-2,TRBD2,TRBJ2-5,CASSQDRAGDQETQYF,TGTGCCAGCAGCCAAGATAGAGCGGGGGACCAAGAGACCCAGTACTTC
-,TRBV5-1,TRBD1,TRBJ2-2,CASSEDRRGELFF,TGCGCCAGCAGCGAGGACAGGAGGGGGGAGCTGTTTTTT
-,TRBV18,-,TRBJ1-3,CASSPPSPQAGNTIYF,TGTGCCAGCTCACCACCGTCTCCTCAGGCCGGAAACACCATATATTTT
-,TRBV5-1,TRBD1,TRBJ1-1,CASSLGQGLNTEAFF,TGCGCCAGCAGCTTGGGACAGGGGTTGAACACTGAAGCTTTCTTT
-,TRBV6-5,-,TRBJ1-2,CASSYLAENYGYTF,TGTGCCAGCAGTTATTTGGCGGAAAACTATGGCTACACCTTC
-,TRBV6-5,TRBD2,TRBJ2-7,CASLAGGGEQYF,TGTGCCAGCCTAGCGGGGGGGGGCGAGCAGTACTTC
-,TRBV7-2,TRBD2,TRBJ2-1,CASSFLSGLAAAPYNEQFF,TGTGCCAGCAGCTTTTTGTCCGGACTAGCGGCCGCTCCCTACAATGAGCAGTTCTTC
-,TRBV5-1,-,TRBJ2-2,CASSLTRVTGELFF,TGCGCCAGCAGCTTAACCAGGGTCACCGGGGAGCTGTTTTTT
few,TRBV9,-,TRBJ1-1,CASSVSSRGVDTEAFF,TGTGCCAGCAGCGTAAGTTCAAGGGGCGTGGACACTGAAGCTTTCTTT
once,TRBV7-9,TRBD1,TRBJ1-2,CASRPTGTGLGYGYTF,TGTGCCAGCAGACCAACCGGGACAGGGCTGGGGTATGGCTACACCTTC
-,TRBV7-9,TRBD2,TRBJ2-7,CASSQIAFTSGGRYYEQYF,TGTGCCAGCAGCCAAATAGCCTTCACTAGCGGGGGACGCTACTACGAGCAGTACTTC
-,TRBV4-3,TRBD2,TRBJ2-1,CASSQDPLAGRYNEQFF,TGCGCCAGCAGCCAAGATCCCCTAGCGGGGAGATACAATGAGCAGTTCTTC
-,TRBV10-2,-,TRBJ2-7,CASSEFPPYEQYF,TGCGCCAGCAGTGAGTTCCCTCCCTACGAGCAGTACTTC
-,TRBV5-6,-,TRBJ2-3,CASSFPPTSTDTQYF,TGTGCCAGCAGCTTCCCACCGACTAGCACAGATACGCAGTATTTT
-,TRBV25-1,-,TRBJ2-5,CASSSAPLQETQYF,TGTGCCAGCAGTTCAGCGCCCCTCCAAGAGACCCAGTACTTC
-,TRBV3-1/TRBV3-2,TRBD1,TRBJ2-2,CASSPDRGFTGELFF,TGTGCCAGCAGCCCGGACAGGGGGTTTACCGGGGAGCTGTTTTTT
-,TRBV5-1,TRBD1,TRBJ1-6,CASNLGTGSASPLHF,TGCGCCAGCAATCTCGGGACAGGGAGCGCTTCACCCCTCCACTTT
-,TRBV7-8,TRBD2,TRBJ2-7,CASSLGRAYEQYF,TGTGCCAGCAGCTTGGGGAGGGCGTACGAGCAGTACTTC
-,TRBV19,-,TRBJ2-2,CASSNDGITGELFF,TGTGCCAGTAGTAACGACGGGATCACCGGGGAGCTGTTTTTT
once,TRBV5-4,TRBD2,TRBJ2-6,CASSLAGRLSGANVLTF,TGTGCCAGCAGCTTGGCCGGGAGGCTCTCTGGGGCCAACGTCCTGACTTTC
few,TRBV4-3,TRBD1,TRBJ2-3,CASNEGQGVTDTQYF,TGCGCCAGCAACGAGGGACAGGGGGTCACAGATACGCAGTATTTT
few,TRBV18,TRBD1,TRBJ2-3,CASSPGTGSEDTQYF,TGTGCCAGCTCACCGGGGACAGGGTCAGAAGATACGCAGTATTTT
few,TRBV6-2/TRBV6-3,-,TRBJ2-7,CASSYGWRPYEQYF,TGTGCCAGCAGTTACGGCTGGAGACCATACGAGCAGTACTTC
-,TRBV2,TRBD2,TRBJ2-5,CASNERGGSETQYF,TGTGCCAGCAATGAGCGGGGGGGATCCGAGACCCAGTACTTC
once,TRBV4-3,-,TRBJ2-1,CASSIDRISYNEQFF,TGCGCCAGCAGCATCGACAGGATCTCCTACAATGAGCAGTTCTTC
-,TRBV18,TRBD2,TRBJ2-7,CASSPGAGDKIYEQYF,TGTGCCAGCTCACCAGGTGCGGGGGATAAGATCTACGAGCAGTACTTC
once,TRBV6-6,-,TRBJ1-2,CASNGGGYGYTF,TGTGCCAGCAATGGGGGGGGTTATGGCTACACCTTC
few,TRBV7-2,-,TRBJ2-3,CASTLSTDTQYF,TGTGCCAGCACCCTGAGCACAGATACGCAGTATTTT
-,TRBV19,TRBD1,TRBJ2-7,CASSGDSDEQYF,TGTGCCAGTAGTGGGGACAGCGACGAGCAGTACTTC
-,TRBV6-6,TRBD1,TRBJ1-4,CASRQGQRNEKLFF,TGTGCCAGCAGACAGGGACAGCGAAATGAAAAACTGTTTTTT
-,TRBV10-3,TRBD1,TRBJ1-4,CAIGETQGAPEKLFF,TGTGCCATCGGAGAAACACAGGGGGCGCCAGAAAAACTGTTTTTT
-,TRBV6-1,-,TRBJ2-2,CASSEFRLRVATGELFF,TGTGCCAGCAGTGAATTTCGTTTGAGGGTCGCCACCGGGGAGCTGTTTTTT
-,TRBV7-2,TRBD2,TRBJ2-1,CASLVIAGGSNEQFF,TGTGCCAGTCTAGTCATAGCGGGGGGTAGCAATGAGCAGTTCTTC
-,TRBV27,TRBD2,TRBJ2-1,CASSLAGGLGEQFF,TGTGCCAGCAGTTTAGCGGGGGGGCTGGGAGAGCAGTTCTTC
-,TRBV14,TRBD2,TRBJ2-5,CASSPTQAGQETQYF,TGTGCCAGCAGCCCGACGCAAGCGGGACAAGAGACCCAGTACTTC
-,TRBV29-1,-,TRBJ2-5,CSASLGQGETQYF,TGCAGCGCCAGTCTGGGGCAGGGAGAGACCCAGTACTTC
-,TRBV5-1,TRBD2,TRBJ2-3,CASSSPSGGAEDTQYF,TGCGCCAGCAGCTCCCCAAGCGGGGGGGCAGAAGATACGCAGTATTTT
-,TRBV11-2,-,TRBJ2-3,CASRRPLVGADTQYF,TGTGCCAGCAGACGACCTCTAGTAGGGGCAGATACGCAGTATTTT